Described below is a single T cell receptor beta chain sequence and its context. Germline V gene sequence: CDR1 SNHLY, CDR2 FYNNEI. V was trimmed by 7 bases and J by 3 bases, leaving 18 bases between them. The CDR3 is made up of 15 amino acids. Assay: immunoSEQ multiplex PCR; the TCRdb copy retains only in-frame clones and omits some. The sample holds about 430,000 clones, roughly 84% seen once. This entry is derived from a study of blood T cell repertoires in COVID-19. Across the study: From T cells, B-cell-depleted T cells, or PBMCs came the material, which was cDNA or gDNA.

The chain carries TRBV2 and TRBJ1-1; D may be TRBD1 (6 bases). Sequenced material: PBMCs or T cells enriched from blood (not recorded which). This sequence was found in a woman between 18 and 29 years old who had been exposed to COVID-19. The CDR3 bases are TGTGCCAGCACCCTTAGCAGGGGTGTGGACACTGAAGCTTTCTTT. This translates into CASTLSRGVDTEAFF.